A selection of T cell receptor beta chains follows, all from one sample in a study of T-cell reconstitution after alpha-beta-depleted transplantation in children. MiXCR, run by TCRdb on the PCR reads, gives a single entry per CDR3 protein. The profile shows hundreds of thousands of distinct CDR3 sequences, 10% to 15% of them singletons. The sequences come from PBMCs, mostly from graft donor cells, collected 360 days after TCRalphabeta/CD19-depleted stem cell transplant. Receptor source: a male patient aged 10 to 17 who had a stem cell transplant for acute myeloid leukemia, so the T cells may come from the graft donor. Both conserved end residues are part of each CDR3. A D gene is named only where the DNA matches it firmly. Part of the rows lack a size; the others show once, few, many or a class for expanded clones.

clone_size d_call j_call v_call cdr3_aa cdr3_nt
few . TRBJ2-1 TRBV25-1 CASSEYGAGTLSDEQFF TGTGCCAGCAGTGAATATGGGGCGGGTACCCTTTCGGATGAGCAGTTCTTC
few . TRBJ2-5 TRBV28 CASRLPLIQEGEKQETQYF TGTGCCAGCAGACTCCCCCTCATACAGGAGGGTGAGAAGCAGGAGACCCAGTACTTC
. TRBD1 TRBJ2-1 TRBV29-1 CSVAGTGIRGQFF TGCAGCGTAGCCGGGACAGGGATACGTGGGCAGTTCTTC
. . TRBJ2-4 TRBV3-1 CASSQLAGLAKNIQYF TGTGCCAGCAGCCAACTCGCGGGACTAGCCAAAAACATTCAGTACTTC
. TRBD1 TRBJ1-2 TRBV7-2 CASSLYAGGASGGYTF TGTGCCAGCAGCCTTTACGCAGGGGGCGCCTCGGGGGGCTACACCTTC
few TRBD2 TRBJ2-1 TRBV7-3 CASSDSGLAGGWYNEQFF TGTGCCAGCAGCGACTCAGGACTAGCGGGAGGGTGGTACAATGAGCAGTTCTTC
. TRBD2 TRBJ2-1 TRBV4-2 CASSPGCGRGSYNEQFF TGTGCCAGCAGCCCAGGTTGCGGGAGAGGCTCCTACAATGAGCAGTTCTTC
many . TRBJ1-2 TRBV4-3 CASSQDHRAPYGYTF TGCGCCAGCAGCCAAGACCACAGGGCGCCCTATGGCTACACCTTC
. . TRBJ1-1 TRBV4-3 CASSHATVSLEAFF TGCGCCAGCAGCCATGCGACGGTCTCTCTTGAAGCTTTCTTT
few . TRBJ2-7 TRBV6-5 CASSYPPTHRTVSYEQYF TGTGCCAGCAGTTACCCACCTACCCACCGGACAGTCTCCTACGAGCAGTACTTC
many . TRBJ2-1 TRBV2 CATKRAVGRGSYNEQFF TGTGCCACCAAACGGGCAGTGGGGCGGGGCTCCTACAATGAGCAGTTCTTC
many . TRBJ2-2 TRBV27 CASSSSNTGELFF TGTGCCAGCAGTTCCTCGAACACCGGGGAGCTGTTTTTT
. . TRBJ2-7 TRBV20-1 CSAISTPRISYEQYF TGCAGTGCCATATCGACACCGAGGATCTCCTACGAGCAGTACTTC
few TRBD2 TRBJ2-3 TRBV6-2/TRBV6-3 CASSYSPTSMDTQYF TGTGCCAGCAGTTACTCCCCGACTAGCATGGATACGCAGTATTTT
. . TRBJ2-1 TRBV11-1 CASSLASPKGYGKYNEQFF TGTGCCAGCAGCTTAGCTAGCCCCAAGGGGTACGGGAAATACAATGAGCAGTTCTTC
few . TRBJ2-7 TRBV4-2 CASSQSSGVPEQYF TGTGCCAGCAGCCAGTCTTCCGGGGTTCCGGAGCAGTACTTC
few TRBD2 TRBJ2-1 TRBV5-1 CASDLRGSSSGEQFF TGCGCCAGTGATTTGCGCGGGAGTTCGTCAGGGGAGCAGTTCTTC
. TRBD2 TRBJ2-7 TRBV20-1 CSARKGTSGNEQYF TGCAGTGCTAGGAAAGGGACTAGCGGGAACGAGCAGTACTTC
few TRBD2 TRBJ2-7 TRBV7-9 CASSFTSGFSYEQYF TGTGCCAGCAGCTTCACTAGCGGATTCTCCTACGAGCAGTACTTC
few . TRBJ1-5 TRBV14 CASSQEFTAGLKLPQHF TGTGCCAGCAGCCAAGAGTTTACGGCGGGCCTTAAATTGCCCCAGCATTTT
. TRBD2 TRBJ2-1 TRBV20-1 CSAGLVNEQFF TGCAGTGCCGGACTAGTTAATGAGCAGTTCTTC
. TRBD2 TRBJ2-7 TRBV20-1 CILAGNYEQYF TGCATTTTAGCGGGGAACTACGAGCAGTACTTC
few . TRBJ2-7 TRBV7-8 CASSSGISYPPEQYF TGTGCCAGCAGCTCAGGAATCTCCTATCCCCCCGAGCAGTACTTC
few . TRBJ2-7 TRBV5-1 CASSLTLGQPYEQYF TGCGCCAGCAGCTTGACCCTCGGACAACCCTACGAGCAGTACTTC
many . TRBJ1-2 TRBV7-9 CASSEGLARNHYGYTF TGTGCCAGCAGCGAGGGACTAGCCAGGAATCACTATGGCTACACCTTC
. . TRBJ2-7 TRBV7-8 CASSKGLAPGEQYF TGTGCCAGCAGCAAGGGACTCGCCCCGGGAGAGCAGTACTTC
. TRBD2 TRBJ2-1 TRBV29-1 CSVVLAGAYNEQFF TGCAGCGTCGTACTAGCGGGAGCCTACAATGAGCAGTTCTTC
few . TRBJ2-7 TRBV12-3/TRBV12-4 CASSRTRIPSYEQYF TGTGCCAGCAGCCGAACTAGAATTCCCTCCTACGAGCAGTACTTC
. . TRBJ2-7 TRBV6-1 CASGAGTRVHEKYF TGTGCCAGCGGCGCCGGGACACGCGTCCACGAGAAGTACTTC
few TRBD1 TRBJ2-2 TRBV19 CASKGQGLLGELFF TGTGCCAGTAAGGGACAGGGTTTATTGGGGGAGCTGTTTTTT
. . TRBJ2-3 TRBV7-2 CASSLYRGAQDTQYF TGTGCCAGCAGCTTATACCGGGGGGCTCAAGATACGCAGTATTTT
few . TRBJ2-4 TRBV7-6 CASSPPRVAKNIQYF TGTGCCAGCAGCCCCCCCAGGGTTGCCAAAAACATTCAGTACTTC
few TRBD2 TRBJ2-1 TRBV7-2 CASSPSGRADNEQFF TGTGCCAGCAGTCCTAGCGGGAGGGCCGACAATGAGCAGTTCTTC
few . TRBJ2-1 TRBV11-2 CASSLVRVLAGIYNEQFF TGTGCCAGCAGCTTAGTTCGCGTACTAGCAGGGATCTACAATGAGCAGTTCTTC
few . TRBJ1-2 TRBV11-1 CASSSDSRERGYTF TGTGCCAGCAGCTCGGACAGTAGAGAGCGCGGCTACACCTTC
few . TRBJ2-4 TRBV20-1 CSATGPRNIQYF TGCAGTGCCACGGGCCCAAGGAACATTCAGTACTTC
. TRBD2 TRBJ2-3 TRBV29-1 CSAPGLAFSTDTQYF TGCAGCGCCCCGGGACTAGCGTTCAGCACAGATACGCAGTATTTT
. . TRBJ1-2 TRBV21-1 CATKDRGYGYTF TGTGCCACCAAGGACAGGGGGTATGGCTACACCTTC
many . TRBJ1-1 TRBV15 CATSPQGRGAEAFF TGTGCCACCAGCCCCCAGGGGCGGGGGGCTGAAGCTTTCTTT
few . TRBJ1-1 TRBV4-3 CASSPNVGTEAFF TGCGCCAGCAGCCCTAATGTGGGCACTGAAGCTTTCTTT
. . TRBJ1-3 TRBV9 CASGTYGNTIYF TGTGCCAGTGGGACATATGGAAACACCATATATTTT
many . TRBJ2-2 TRBV12-3/TRBV12-4 CASSPTASGPGPGELFF TGTGCCAGCAGTCCCACAGCCAGCGGGCCCGGTCCTGGGGAGCTGTTTTTT
few . TRBJ2-2 TRBV4-2 CASSQDGTSSNTGELFF TGTGCCAGCAGCCAAGATGGAACTAGCAGTAACACCGGGGAGCTGTTTTTT
few . TRBJ2-7 TRBV9 CASSWGQGLYEQYF TGTGCCAGCAGCTGGGGGCAGGGCCTCTACGAGCAGTACTTC
. TRBD1 TRBJ1-2 TRBV29-1 CSVGTGVDYGYTF TGCAGCGTGGGGACAGGGGTAGACTATGGCTACACCTTC
. TRBD2 TRBJ2-3 TRBV20-1 CSARIAGSSTDTQYF TGCAGCGCTAGGATAGCGGGGTCTAGCACAGATACGCAGTATTTT
few TRBD1 TRBJ1-4 TRBV6-5 CASSYSGQGGEKLFF TGTGCCAGCAGTTACTCTGGACAGGGGGGTGAAAAACTGTTTTTT
many TRBD1 TRBJ2-5 TRBV7-2 CASSRDRAQETQYF TGCGCCAGCAGCCGAGACAGGGCCCAAGAGACCCAGTACTTC
few . TRBJ2-1 TRBV9 CASSVADAHHNEQFF TGTGCCAGCAGCGTAGCGGACGCGCACCACAATGAGCAGTTCTTC
few TRBD2 TRBJ2-7 TRBV20-1 CSAAFSGGWHEQYF TGCAGTGCCGCCTTTAGCGGGGGGTGGCACGAGCAGTACTTC
few TRBD2 TRBJ2-1 TRBV20-1 CSATTSGTSYNEQFF TGCAGTGCGACCACTAGCGGGACCTCCTACAATGAGCAGTTCTTC